One sample yielded the 30 T cell receptor beta chains listed below, sequenced in a study of blood T cell repertoires in COVID-19. Assay used: immunoSEQ multiplex PCR; TCRdb lists only in-frame clones, some missing. The repertoire holds some 340,000 clones, with roughly nine tenths as singletons. The source material was PBMCs or T cells enriched from blood (not recorded which). These receptors were taken from a woman aged 30 to 39 who had been exposed to COVID-19.

V gene TRBV2 combines with J gene TRBJ1-5, with TRBD1 as a possible D gene (5 bases). Per the germline V gene, CDR1 is SNHLY and CDR2 is FYNNEI. The CDR3 is made up of 13 amino acids. V was trimmed by 8 bases and J by 5 bases, leaving 13 bases between them. The CDR3 DNA reads as TGTGCCAGCCTGGCAGGGAGGGATCAGCCCCAGCATTTT. It translates to CASLAGRDQPQHF.

J is TRBJ2-5 and V is TRBV6-5, with 12 bases aligning to TRBD1. This CDR3 spans 14 amino acids. After removal of 8 bases from V and 5 bases from J, the junction contained 6 bases not matched to a gene. Germline V lookup: CDR1 MNHEY, CDR2 SVGAGI. CDR3 protein: CASRRGQGAETQYF. The CDR3, as DNA: TGTGCCAGCCGTAGGGGACAGGGGGCCGAGACCCAGTACTTC.

The chain uses TRBV7-9 and TRBJ2-7; 7 bases align to TRBD1. Germline CDR1 and CDR2: SEHNR and FQNEAQ (reference sequence). The V and J ends lost 3 bases and 12 bases, in that order; junction bases with no gene match: 11. The CDR3 length is 13 residues. Here the CDR3 DNA reads TGTGCCAGCAGCTTTGGACAGGTCGAGGGTTTGTACTTC. Translated: CASSFGQVEGLYF. Full variable domain (remainder filled in from reference TRBV7-9 and TRBJ2-7): DTGVSQNPRHKITKRGQNVTFRCDPISEHNRLYWYRQTLGQGPEFLTYFQNEAQLEKSRLLSDRFSAERPKGSFSTLEIQRTEQGDSAMYLCASSFGQVEGLYFGPGTRLTVT.

The chain employs TRBV30 and TRBJ1-1; possible D gene TRBD1, 5 bases. The CDR3 has 12 amino acids. Germline CDR1 GTSNPN, CDR2 SVGIG (reference sequence). Trimming cost V 0 bases and J 6 bases, with 8 bases left between them. CDR3: CAWSVGGAEAFF. The DNA for the CDR3 is TGTGCCTGGAGTGTGGGGGGGGCTGAAGCTTTCTTT.

The rearrangement uses TRBV7-2 and TRBJ1-2, with 7 bases identical to TRBD1. The CDR3 is made up of 15 amino acids. V shed 6 bases and J 5 bases; nucleotides not matched to a gene: 12. The V gene's germline CDR1 is SGHTA and CDR2 FQGNSA. In nucleotides, the CDR3 is TGTGCCAGCAGACCCGGACAGGTCCCGGGGTATGGCTACACCTTC. Amino acid sequence: CASRPGQVPGYGYTF.

This clone was picked up a small number of times. In DNA, the CDR3 is TGTGCCAGCATTGGGACAACATACACCGGGGAGCTGTTTTTT. This encodes CASIGTTYTGELFF. This chain joins TRBV2 and TRBJ2-2; weak D call: TRBD1 (6 bases). Germline CDR1 SNHLY, CDR2 FYNNEI. Trimming stripped 7 bases from V and 3 bases from J, with 12 bases between. The CDR3 has 14 amino acids.

The chain joins TRBV21-1 to TRBJ2-4; the table's TRBD1 call for D was not verified on the DNA. TRBV21-1 is noted as a pseudogene. The CDR3 loop spans 19 amino acids. Written as DNA, the CDR3 is TGTGCCAGCAGCGACCAAGTGACAGGGAGAAGGGAAGCCAAAAACATTCAGTACTTC. The encoded protein is CASSDQVTGRREAKNIQYF.

The chain couples TRBV19 to TRBJ1-5, with D uncertain. Between the trimmed V and J ends, which lost 7 bases and 4 bases, there was a span of 14 bases. The CDR3 loop spans 14 amino acids. Germline CDR1 is LNHDA and CDR2 is SQIVND (reference sequence). CDR3 sequence reads: CASKRGWLNQPQHF. The CDR3 DNA sequence: TGTGCCAGTAAGCGAGGATGGCTTAATCAGCCCCAGCATTTT.

The sample holds one count of this clone. V usage is TRBV9 and J usage is TRBJ2-2, with 11 bases fitting TRBD1. CDR3 length: 16 residues. V lost 3 bases, J lost 6 bases, and 7 bases stayed unmatched. The germline gives CDR1 SGDLS, CDR2 YYNGEE. In nucleotides, the CDR3 is TGTGCCAGCAGCGCCCAACCGGGACAGGGGGCCGGGGAGCTGTTTTTT. Its protein product is CASSAQPGQGAGELFF.

The V and J genes are TRBV5-1 and TRBJ1-1; 7 bases line up with TRBD1. The CDR3 loop spans 15 amino acids. Germline V gives CDR1 SGHRS, CDR2 YFSETQ. The V gene end was trimmed by 5 bases and the J gene end by 1 base; junction bases not matched to a gene: 8. The CDR3 DNA is TGCGCCAGCAGGGGGACAGCCGCCCGGAACACTGAAGCTTTCTTT. It is translated as CASRGTAARNTEAFF.

The chain links TRBV18 to TRBJ1-3; 9 nucleotides match TRBD1. The germline CDR1 and CDR2 sequences are KGHSH and LQKENI. The CDR3 contains 16 residues. J was trimmed by 0 bases and V by 2 bases; bases with no gene match: 2. The CDR3 sequence: CASSPGTGSSGNTIYF. The CDR3 coding sequence is TGTGCCAGCTCACCAGGGACAGGGAGCTCTGGAAACACCATATATTTT.

The chain joins TRBV7-2 to TRBJ1-2; 8 bases are a match to TRBD1. The germline gives CDR1 SGHTA, CDR2 FQGNSA. V trimming: 5 bases; J trimming: 5 bases; junction bases outside the gene matches: 7. The CDR3 has 14 residues. DNA for the CDR3: TGTGCCAGCAGCCTTGGACAGGGAAAGTATGGCTACACCTTC. This gives the protein CASSLGQGKYGYTF.

The chain carries TRBV4-3 and TRBJ1-3, with D uncertain. The length of the CDR3 is 16 residues. CDR1 and CDR2 from the germline V gene are LGHNA and YSLEER. The ends were cut back, 0 bases at V and 2 bases at J, with 11 bases in the middle. CDR3 nucleotides: TGCGCCAGCAGCCAAGACCCTCTGAGGGCTGGAAACACCATATATTTT. Translation: CASSQDPLRAGNTIYF.

This chain uses TRBV18 with TRBJ2-5; no firm D call. CDR1 KGHSH and CDR2 LQKENI come from the germline V gene. Trimming shortened V by 4 bases and J by 0 bases, and 9 bases separated the two germline ends. The CDR3 has 14 amino acids. CDR3 nucleotide sequence: TGTGCCAGCTCACAATACCGGGACCAAGAGACCCAGTACTTC. It specifies CASSQYRDQETQYF.

The chain is built from TRBV7-9 and TRBJ1-5; D not certain. Germline CDR1 is SEHNR and CDR2 is FQNEAQ (reference sequence). The CDR3 spans 13 residues. V gave up 3 bases and J gave up 4 bases, with 7 bases separating them. CDR3 bases: TGTGCCAGCAGCTTTGAGGGTAATCAGCCCCAGCATTTT. This translates into CASSFEGNQPQHF.

The chain recombines TRBV5-1 with TRBJ2-5, with D possibly TRBD1 on 6 matching bases. The CDR3 contains 15 residues. Germline V gives CDR1 SGHRS, CDR2 YFSETQ. V was shortened by 5 bases and J by 5 bases, with 19 bases between the two germline ends. Here the CDR3 reads CASRTQGYFVETQYF. DNA of the CDR3: TGCGCCAGCAGGACTCAGGGGTATTTTGTTGAGACCCAGTACTTC.

The chain couples TRBV30 to TRBJ1-2; D remains ambiguous. The germline V gene has CDR1 GTSNPN and CDR2 SVGIG (reference sequence). CDR3 length equals 12 residues. The V and J ends lost 2 bases and 8 bases respectively, with 12 bases between them. CDR3 coding DNA: TGTGCCTGGAGTCCGCCAGTCTCAGGCTACACCTTC. Residues: CAWSPPVSGYTF.

The rearrangement joins TRBV3-1 (or the pseudogene TRBV3-2) to TRBJ1-6; no reliable D call. The germline gives CDR1 LGHDT, CDR2 YNNKEL (reference sequence). The CDR3 is made up of 17 amino acids. The V end was cut by 1 base, the J end by 0 bases, with 10 bases between. The CDR3, as DNA: TGTGCCAGCAGCCAAGGTTCTAGGAGCTCCTATAATTCACCCCTCCACTTT. As protein: CASSQGSRSSYNSPLHF.

The chain recombines TRBV5-1 with TRBJ1-1; no firm D call. Germline loops: CDR1 SGHRS, CDR2 YFSETQ. The CDR3 consists of 15 residues. V gave up 5 bases and J gave up 3 bases, with 17 bases separating them. The CDR3: CASRTREGTDTEAFF. The CDR3 nucleotides are TGCGCCAGCAGAACACGAGAGGGCACTGACACTGAAGCTTTCTTT.

The chain links TRBV6-5 to TRBJ1-3; D is unclear. The CDR3 extends over 14 amino acids. V lost 8 bases to trimming and J lost 0 bases, with 11 bases between them. Germline loops: CDR1 MNHEY, CDR2 SVGAGI. The CDR3 nucleotides are TGTGCCAGCGGCCGGGGTTTCTCTGGAAACACCATATATTTT. Its translation is CASGRGFSGNTIYF.

The chain recombines TRBV27 with TRBJ2-5; D perhaps matches TRBD1 (5 bases). Germline loops: CDR1 MNHEY, CDR2 SMNVEV (reference sequence). This CDR3 region has 16 residues. V was shortened by 1 base and J by 5 bases, with 17 bases between the two germline ends. CDR3 in amino acids: CASSLLSQGALETQYF. The CDR3, as DNA: TGTGCCAGCAGTTTATTGAGCCAGGGTGCGTTGGAGACCCAGTACTTC.

V usage is TRBV9 and J usage is TRBJ1-2; D gene ambiguous. V was clipped by 1 base and J by 0 bases, with 13 bases between them. Germline CDR1 reads SGDLS; CDR2 reads YYNGEE. The CDR3 length is 16 residues. The CDR3 bases are TGTGCCAGCAGCGTACGCCCTGGCATACCTAACTATGGCTACACCTTC. This translates into CASSVRPGIPNYGYTF.

Worth noting for this clone: This same CDR3 is encoded by further DNA sequences in the sample. The chain links TRBV28 to TRBJ2-7, with 12 bases matching TRBD1. Germline assignment: CDR1 MDHEN and CDR2 SYDVKM. V trimming: 6 bases; J trimming: 4 bases; junction bases outside the gene matches: 10. This CDR3 has 16 amino acids. The CDR3 sequence is CASRGHTGQGAYEQYF. DNA for the CDR3: TGTGCCAGCAGGGGACACACGGGACAGGGGGCATACGAGCAGTACTTC.

J is TRBJ2-1 and V is TRBV2; 9 bases fit TRBD1. CDR1 and CDR2 from the germline V gene are SNHLY and FYNNEI. The CDR3 extends over 15 amino acids. The trim removed 6 bases at V and 8 bases at J, leaving 11 bases unmatched. The CDR3 is CASRGDRVGVYEQFF. The CDR3 DNA reads TGTGCCAGCAGAGGGGACAGGGTCGGCGTCTATGAGCAGTTCTTC.

The V call is TRBV5-1, the J call TRBJ2-3, with 7 nucleotides matching TRBD1. This CDR3 contains 15 residues. Germline CDR1 SGHRS, CDR2 YFSETQ. J gave up 4 bases and V 7 bases, and 12 bases lay outside the gene matches. Written as DNA, the CDR3 is TGCGCCAGCCATATTTACAGGGGTGCCCCAGATACGCAGTATTTT. Translating gives CASHIYRGAPDTQYF. Looking up the rest from reference TRBV5-1 and TRBJ2-3 gives the full variable domain: KAGVTQTPRYLIKTRGQQVTLSCSPISGHRSVSWYQQTPGQGLQFLFEYFSETQRNKGNFPGRFSGRQFSNSRSEMNVSTLELGDSALYLCASHIYRGAPDTQYFGPGTRLTVL.

The chain couples TRBV13 to TRBJ2-2, with TRBD1 matching over 7 bases. The CDR3 is 14 residues long. The germline gives CDR1 PRHDT, CDR2 FYEKMQ (reference sequence). V shed 3 bases and J 3 bases; nucleotides not matched to a gene: 1. DNA of the CDR3: TGTGCCAGCAGCTTGGGACAGCACACCGGGGAGCTGTTTTTT. This translates into CASSLGQHTGELFF.

The chain uses TRBV7-2 and TRBJ2-7, with 9 bases lining up with TRBD1. Germline V gives CDR1 SGHTA, CDR2 FQGNSA. The CDR3 loop spans 14 amino acids. With 6 bases clipped from V and 2 bases from J, the junction kept 5 bases outside the gene matches. The DNA for the CDR3 is TGTGCCAGCAGAAAACAGGGGGCACCCTACGAGCAGTACTTC. It is translated as CASRKQGAPYEQYF.

V is TRBV4-3 and J is TRBJ2-1; TRBD2 agrees at 11 bases. Germline V CDR1 and CDR2: LGHNA, YSLEER. This CDR3 is built from 14 residues. The V and J ends lost 4 bases and 10 bases, in that order; junction bases with no gene match: 6. Here the CDR3 reads CASSPGTSGFEQFF. CDR3 DNA: TGCGCCAGCAGCCCCGGGACTAGCGGATTCGAGCAGTTCTTC.

The chain links TRBV5-1 to TRBJ2-5; 11 bases map to TRBD1. The CDR3 extends over 15 amino acids. CDR1 SGHRS and CDR2 YFSETQ come from the germline V gene. The V segment lost 5 bases and the J segment 4 bases; nucleotides outside the gene matches: 7. The chain's CDR3 is CASSRGTGGGETQYF. In DNA, the CDR3 is TGCGCCAGCAGTCGCGGGACAGGGGGAGGAGAGACCCAGTACTTC.

This clone was observed a handful of times. The V call is TRBV5-4, the J call TRBJ2-7; weak D call: TRBD1 (6 bases). This CDR3 has 14 amino acids. Trimming shortened V by 4 bases and J by 3 bases, and 14 bases separated the two germline ends. The germline V gene encodes CDR1 SGHNT and CDR2 YYREEE (reference sequence). CDR3 protein: CASSRDTQNYEQYF. CDR3 in DNA: TGTGCCAGCAGCCGGGACACGCAAAACTACGAGCAGTACTTC.